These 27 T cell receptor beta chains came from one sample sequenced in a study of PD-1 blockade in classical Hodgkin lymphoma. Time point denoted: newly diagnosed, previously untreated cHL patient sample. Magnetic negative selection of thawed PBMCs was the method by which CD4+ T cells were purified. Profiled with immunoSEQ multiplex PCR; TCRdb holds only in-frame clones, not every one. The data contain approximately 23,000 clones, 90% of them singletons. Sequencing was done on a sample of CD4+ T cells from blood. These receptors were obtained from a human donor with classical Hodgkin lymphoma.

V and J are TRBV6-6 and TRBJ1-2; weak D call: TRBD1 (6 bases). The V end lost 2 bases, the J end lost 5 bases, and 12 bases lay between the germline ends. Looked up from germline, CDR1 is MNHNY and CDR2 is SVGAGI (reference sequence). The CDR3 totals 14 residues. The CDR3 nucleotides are TGTGCCAGCAGTTACCTAGGGGGGGATTATGGCTACACCTTC. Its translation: CASSYLGGDYGYTF.

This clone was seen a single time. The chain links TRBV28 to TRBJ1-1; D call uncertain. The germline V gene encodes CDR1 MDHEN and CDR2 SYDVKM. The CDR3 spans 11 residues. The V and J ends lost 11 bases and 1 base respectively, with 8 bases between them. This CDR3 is CASGGNTEAFF. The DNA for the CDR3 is TGTGCCTCTGGAGGGAACACTGAAGCTTTCTTT.

The CDR3 sequence: CASSIRQGNQPQHF. The CDR3 DNA reads TGTGCCAGCAGCATCCGACAGGGCAATCAGCCCCAGCATTTT. The chain links TRBV7-2 to TRBJ1-5, with D possibly matching TRBD1 (6 bases). V lost 5 bases, J lost 2 bases, and 10 bases lay in between. The CDR3 runs 14 residues. From germline, CDR1 is SGHTA and CDR2 FQGNSA.

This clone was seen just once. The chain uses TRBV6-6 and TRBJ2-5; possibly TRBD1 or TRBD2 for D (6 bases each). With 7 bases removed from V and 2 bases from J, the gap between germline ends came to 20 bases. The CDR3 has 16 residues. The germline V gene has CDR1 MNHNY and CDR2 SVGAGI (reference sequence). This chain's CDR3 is CASTLGRGGPQETQYF. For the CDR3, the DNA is TGTGCCAGCACACTAGGCCGAGGGGGGCCTCAAGAGACCCAGTACTTC.

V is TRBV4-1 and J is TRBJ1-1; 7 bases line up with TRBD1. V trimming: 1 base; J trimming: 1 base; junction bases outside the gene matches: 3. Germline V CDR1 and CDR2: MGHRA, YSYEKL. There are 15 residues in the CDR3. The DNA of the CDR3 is TGCGCCAGCAGCCAAGGACAGGGACGGAACACTGAAGCTTTCTTT. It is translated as CASSQGQGRNTEAFF.

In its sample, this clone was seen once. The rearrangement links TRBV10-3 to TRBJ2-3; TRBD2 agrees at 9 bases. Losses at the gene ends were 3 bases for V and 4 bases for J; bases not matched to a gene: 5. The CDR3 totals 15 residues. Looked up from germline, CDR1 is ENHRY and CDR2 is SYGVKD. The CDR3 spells CAISDERGASDTQYF. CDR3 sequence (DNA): TGTGCCATCAGTGATGAGCGGGGGGCATCAGATACGCAGTATTTT.

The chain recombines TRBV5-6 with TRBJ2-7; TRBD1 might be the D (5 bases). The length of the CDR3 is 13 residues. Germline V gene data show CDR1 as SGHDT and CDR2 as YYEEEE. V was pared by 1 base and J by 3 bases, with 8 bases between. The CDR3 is CASSLTGFYEQYF. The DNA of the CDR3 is TGTGCCAGCAGCTTGACAGGTTTCTACGAGCAGTACTTC.

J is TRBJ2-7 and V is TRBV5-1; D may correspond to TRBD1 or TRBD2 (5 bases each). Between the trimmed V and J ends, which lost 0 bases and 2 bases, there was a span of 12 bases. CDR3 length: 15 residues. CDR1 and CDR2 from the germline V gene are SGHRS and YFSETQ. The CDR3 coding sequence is TGCGCCAGCAGCTTGGATGGGACGGACACCTACGAGCAGTACTTC. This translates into CASSLDGTDTYEQYF. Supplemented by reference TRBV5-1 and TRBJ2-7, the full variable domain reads KAGVTQTPRYLIKTRGQQVTLSCSPISGHRSVSWYQQTPGQGLQFLFEYFSETQRNKGNFPGRFSGRQFSNSRSEMNVSTLELGDSALYLCASSLDGTDTYEQYFGPGTRLTVT.

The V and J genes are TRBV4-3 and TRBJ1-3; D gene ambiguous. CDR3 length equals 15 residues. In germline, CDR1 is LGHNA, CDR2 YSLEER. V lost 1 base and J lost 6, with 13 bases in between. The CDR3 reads CASSQAPYGENTIYF. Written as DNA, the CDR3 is TGCGCCAGCAGCCAAGCCCCGTACGGGGAAAACACCATATATTTT.

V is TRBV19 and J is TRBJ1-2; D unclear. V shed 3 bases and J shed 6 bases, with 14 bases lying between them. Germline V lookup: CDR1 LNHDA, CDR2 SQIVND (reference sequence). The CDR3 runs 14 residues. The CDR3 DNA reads TGTGCCAGTAGTATGTACGGCTCGGGGAATGGCTACACCTTC. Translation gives CASSMYGSGNGYTF.

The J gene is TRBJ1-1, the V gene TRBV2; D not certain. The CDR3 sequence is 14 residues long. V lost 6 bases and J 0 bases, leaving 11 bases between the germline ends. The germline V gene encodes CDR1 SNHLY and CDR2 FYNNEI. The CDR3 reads CASSFVHLNTEAFF. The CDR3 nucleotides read TGTGCCAGCAGCTTCGTACATCTGAACACTGAAGCTTTCTTT.

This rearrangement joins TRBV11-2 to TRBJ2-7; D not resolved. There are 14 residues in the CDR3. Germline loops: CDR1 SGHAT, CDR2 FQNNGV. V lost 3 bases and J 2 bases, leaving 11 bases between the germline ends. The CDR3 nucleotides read TGTGCCAGCAGCTTTTTCGGGTCACCCTACGAGCAGTACTTC. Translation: CASSFFGSPYEQYF.

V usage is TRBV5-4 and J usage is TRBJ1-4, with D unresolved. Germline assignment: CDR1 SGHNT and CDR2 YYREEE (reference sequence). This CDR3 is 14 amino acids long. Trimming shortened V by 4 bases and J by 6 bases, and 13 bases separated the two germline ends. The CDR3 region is CASSPHGGDEKLFF. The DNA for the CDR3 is TGTGCCAGCAGCCCCCATGGTGGGGATGAAAAACTGTTTTTT.

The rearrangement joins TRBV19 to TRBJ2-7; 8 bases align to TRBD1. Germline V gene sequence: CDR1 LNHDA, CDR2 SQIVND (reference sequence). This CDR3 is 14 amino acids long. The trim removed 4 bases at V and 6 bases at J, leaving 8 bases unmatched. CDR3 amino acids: CASSSGQGISEQYF. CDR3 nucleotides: TGTGCCAGTAGTAGTGGACAGGGCATTAGCGAGCAGTACTTC.

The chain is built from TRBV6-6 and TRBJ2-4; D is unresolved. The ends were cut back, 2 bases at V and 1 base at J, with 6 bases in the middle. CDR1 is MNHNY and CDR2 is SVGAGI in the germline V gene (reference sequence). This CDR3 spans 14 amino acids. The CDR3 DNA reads TGTGCCAGCAGTTACGGGTTTGCCAAAAACATTCAGTACTTC. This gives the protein CASSYGFAKNIQYF.

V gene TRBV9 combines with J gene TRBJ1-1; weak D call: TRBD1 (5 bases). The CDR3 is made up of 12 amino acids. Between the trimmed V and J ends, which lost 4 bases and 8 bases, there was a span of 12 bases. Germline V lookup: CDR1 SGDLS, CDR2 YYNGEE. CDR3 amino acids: CASSRRQGEAFF. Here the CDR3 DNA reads TGTGCCAGCAGCAGGCGTCAGGGAGAAGCTTTCTTT.

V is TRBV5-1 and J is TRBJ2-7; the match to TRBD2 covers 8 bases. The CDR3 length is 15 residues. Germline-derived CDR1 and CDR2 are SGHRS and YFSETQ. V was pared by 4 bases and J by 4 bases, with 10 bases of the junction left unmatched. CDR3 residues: CASSSGSPALYEQYF. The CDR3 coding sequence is TGCGCCAGCAGCAGCGGGAGTCCGGCCCTATACGAGCAGTACTTC.

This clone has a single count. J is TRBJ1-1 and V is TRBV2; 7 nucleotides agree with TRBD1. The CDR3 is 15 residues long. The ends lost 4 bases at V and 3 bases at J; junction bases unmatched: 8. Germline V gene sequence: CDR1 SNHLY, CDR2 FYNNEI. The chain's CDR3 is CASSGSTGWHTEAFF. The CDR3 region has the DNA TGTGCCAGCAGTGGCTCGACAGGGTGGCACACTGAAGCTTTCTTT. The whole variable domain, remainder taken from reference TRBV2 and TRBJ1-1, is EPEVTQTPSHQVTQMGQEVILRCVPISNHLYFYWYRQILGQKVEFLVSFYNNEISEKSEIFDDQFSVERPDGSNFTLKIRSTKLEDSAMYFCASSGSTGWHTEAFFGQGTRLTVV.

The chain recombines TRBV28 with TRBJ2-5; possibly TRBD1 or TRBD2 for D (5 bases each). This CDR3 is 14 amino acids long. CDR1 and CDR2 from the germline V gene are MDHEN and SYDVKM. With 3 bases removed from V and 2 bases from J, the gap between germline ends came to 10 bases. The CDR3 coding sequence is TGTGCCAGCAGTTTCCCGGGGCCTCAAGAGACCCAGTACTTC. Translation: CASSFPGPQETQYF.

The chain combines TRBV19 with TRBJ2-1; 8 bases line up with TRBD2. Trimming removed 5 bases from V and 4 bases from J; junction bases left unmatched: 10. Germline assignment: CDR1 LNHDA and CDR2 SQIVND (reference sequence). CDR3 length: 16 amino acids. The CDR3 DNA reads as TGTGCCAGTAGTTCCCCTAGCGGGCATATTTACAATGAGCAGTTCTTC. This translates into CASSSPSGHIYNEQFF.

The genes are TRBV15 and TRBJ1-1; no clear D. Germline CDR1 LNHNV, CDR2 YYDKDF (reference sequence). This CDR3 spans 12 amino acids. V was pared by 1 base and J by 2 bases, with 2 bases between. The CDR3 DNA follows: TGTGCCACCAGCAGAGGCAACACTGAAGCTTTCTTT. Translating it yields CATSRGNTEAFF.

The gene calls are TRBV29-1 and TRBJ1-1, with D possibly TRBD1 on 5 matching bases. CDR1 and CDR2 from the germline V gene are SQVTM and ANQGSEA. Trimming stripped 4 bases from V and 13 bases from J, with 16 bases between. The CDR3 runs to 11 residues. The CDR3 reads CSVGRGFSGFF. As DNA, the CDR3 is TGCAGCGTTGGAAGGGGATTTAGTGGTTTCTTT.

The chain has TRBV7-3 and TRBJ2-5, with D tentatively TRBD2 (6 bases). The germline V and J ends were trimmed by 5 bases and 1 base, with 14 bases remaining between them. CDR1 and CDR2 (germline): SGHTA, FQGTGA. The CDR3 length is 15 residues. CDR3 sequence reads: CASSPTGVFQETQYF. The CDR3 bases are TGTGCCAGCAGCCCAACGGGAGTTTTCCAAGAGACCCAGTACTTC.

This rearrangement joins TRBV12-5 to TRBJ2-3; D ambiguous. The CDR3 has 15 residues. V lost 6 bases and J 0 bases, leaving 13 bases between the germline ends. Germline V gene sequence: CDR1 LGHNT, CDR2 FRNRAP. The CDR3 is CASGDDIYSTDTQYF. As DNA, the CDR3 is TGTGCTAGTGGCGACGACATTTATAGCACAGATACGCAGTATTTT.

Here the CDR3 DNA reads TGTGCCAGCTCACCAGGCACACCGCGAGGGGAGACCCAGTACTTC. This encodes CASSPGTPRGETQYF. This chain uses TRBV18 with TRBJ2-5; tentatively, D is TRBD2 (5 bases). The CDR3 is 15 residues long. V dropped 2 bases and J dropped 5 bases, with 15 bases sitting between them. Looked up from germline, CDR1 is KGHSH and CDR2 is LQKENI.

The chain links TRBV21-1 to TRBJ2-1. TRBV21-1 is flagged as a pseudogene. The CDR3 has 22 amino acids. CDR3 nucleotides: TGTGCCAGCAGCCCCCAGGAGTGGGGACGGAGAACCAATACACCAAACTACAATGAGCAGTTCTTC. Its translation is CASSPQEWGRRTNTPNYNEQFF.

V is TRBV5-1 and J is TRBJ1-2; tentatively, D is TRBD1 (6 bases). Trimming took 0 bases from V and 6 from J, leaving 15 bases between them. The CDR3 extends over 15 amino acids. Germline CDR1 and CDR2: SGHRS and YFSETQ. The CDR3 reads CASSLVGGGPDGYTF. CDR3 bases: TGCGCCAGCAGCTTGGTCGGTGGGGGGCCGGATGGCTACACCTTC.